This is a list of T cell receptor beta chains from one sample in a study of blood T cell repertoires in COVID-19. Repertoires were generated with immunoSEQ multiplex PCR, while TCRdb's copy carries only in-frame clones and drops some. The data show roughly 290,000 clones, around 90% seen once. The specimen sequenced was PBMCs or T cells enriched from blood (not recorded which). The receptor set was obtained from a woman in her 40s who had recovered from COVID-19. Both conserved end residues are part of each CDR3. A D gene is named only where the DNA matches it firmly. Expanded clones are given a class, and other clones once, few, many or no size at all.

v_gene	d_gene	abundance	j_gene	CDR3nt	CDR3aa
TRBV10-3	.	.	TRBJ1-1	TGTGCCATCAGCTTGGGGGCTGGGGAGTTCGAAGCTTTCTTT	CAISLGAGEFEAFF
TRBV3-1/TRBV3-2	TRBD1	.	TRBJ1-2	TGTGCCAGCAGCCAGGACTCTCTGACAGGGGTTAACTATGGCTACACCTTC	CASSQDSLTGVNYGYTF
TRBV7-9	.	.	TRBJ1-2	TGTGCCAGCAGCTTAGCTATGGCAGATCATGGCTACACCTTC	CASSLAMADHGYTF
TRBV20-1	.	.	TRBJ1-1	TGCAGTGCTGCGTTACCCCCTAGGGCTTTCTTT	CSAALPPRAFF
TRBV4-1	.	.	TRBJ2-1	TGCGCCAGCAGCCAGGATCCTAGGATTCGGTTCTTC	CASSQDPRIRFF
TRBV30	.	.	TRBJ1-3	TGTGCCTGGAGACGCCGCCCCGGACAGTCCTACTCTGGAAACACCATATATTTT	CAWRRRPGQSYSGNTIYF
TRBV6-5	TRBD2	.	TRBJ2-7	TGTGCCAGCACCCCGCGTAGCGGGACTTACGAGCAGTACTTC	CASTPRSGTYEQYF
TRBV11-3	TRBD2	.	TRBJ2-1	TGTGCCAGCAGCCCCTCAGCGGGAGGATTCAACAATGAGCAGTTCTTC	CASSPSAGGFNNEQFF
TRBV7-8	TRBD2	.	TRBJ2-5	TGTGCCAGCACCTCCGGGACTACCAAAGAGACCCAGTACTTC	CASTSGTTKETQYF
TRBV7-8	.	.	TRBJ2-7	TGTGCCAGCAGCTTAGGGGCAGGACAGACCCCCTACGAGCAGTACTTC	CASSLGAGQTPYEQYF
TRBV2	TRBD1	.	TRBJ1-4	TGTGCCAGCACGGACAGGGTAAAGGAAAAACTGTTTTTT	CASTDRVKEKLFF
TRBV12-3/TRBV12-4	.	.	TRBJ2-7	TGTGCCAGCAGGATAGACAGCTCCTACGAGCAGTACTTC	CASRIDSSYEQYF
TRBV5-4	TRBD2	.	TRBJ2-3	TGTGCCAGCAGCTCTACGGGACTAGCGAGCACAGATACGCAGTATTTT	CASSSTGLASTDTQYF
TRBV30	.	.	TRBJ1-2	TGTGCCTGGAGGAGGTTGAGAGGATCCAATGGCTACACCTTC	CAWRRLRGSNGYTF
TRBV4-1	TRBD1	.	TRBJ1-2	TGCGCCAGCAGCCAAAGTAGTCAGGGGGACTATGGCTACACCTTC	CASSQSSQGDYGYTF
TRBV24-1	.	.	TRBJ1-1	TGTGCCACCATTTTGAGGGGGGGTGCGAACACTGAAGCTTTCTTT	CATILRGGANTEAFF
TRBV9	.	.	TRBJ1-3	TGTGCCAGCAGCCCACATACAGGGTTGGATGGAAACACCATATATTTT	CASSPHTGLDGNTIYF
TRBV9	.	.	TRBJ2-2	TGTGCCAGCAGCGATGGACTATCACGCACCGGGGAGCTGTTTTTT	CASSDGLSRTGELFF
TRBV12-3/TRBV12-4	TRBD1	.	TRBJ1-2	TGTGCCAGCAGTTTAGGACAGGGTCGCGGCTACACCTTC	CASSLGQGRGYTF
TRBV2	TRBD1	.	TRBJ1-2	TGTGCCAGCCTCCCCCCGGACAGGGAGAGGGGCTACACCTTC	CASLPPDRERGYTF
TRBV2	TRBD1	few	TRBJ1-6	TGTGCCAGCAACACAGGGGGTAATTCACCCCTCCACTTT	CASNTGGNSPLHF
TRBV5-8	TRBD1	.	TRBJ2-7	TGTGCCAGCAGCACCCGACAGGGGGCCTACGAGCAGTACTTC	CASSTRQGAYEQYF
TRBV18	.	once	TRBJ2-2	TGTGCTACCTCACCCGTGGGGGGAGAGACCGGGGAGCTGTTTTTT	CATSPVGGETGELFF
TRBV18	TRBD1	.	TRBJ1-6	TGTGCCAGCTCCCAAGGACAGGGTAATTCACCCCTCCACTTT	CASSQGQGNSPLHF
TRBV3-1/TRBV3-2	.	.	TRBJ2-7	TGTGCCAGCAGCCAGTTGGGGGGGGGCCTCGAGCAGTACTTC	CASSQLGGGLEQYF
TRBV5-1	TRBD1	.	TRBJ1-3	TGCGCCAGCAGCTTGGGAGGGACAGGGGGCTCTGGAAACACCATATATTTT	CASSLGGTGGSGNTIYF
TRBV6-5	TRBD1	.	TRBJ2-2	TGTGCCAGCAGTATACAGGGGGCTCGGACCGGGGAGCTGTTTTTT	CASSIQGARTGELFF
TRBV6-5	.	.	TRBJ2-7	TGTGCCAGCAGTTACCAAGGGACTCCCGCCTACGAGCAGTACTTC	CASSYQGTPAYEQYF
TRBV27	TRBD2	.	TRBJ2-7	TGTGCCAGCAGTTTAGCGGGAGGGAGCCACGAGCAGTACTTC	CASSLAGGSHEQYF
TRBV6-1	TRBD2	.	TRBJ2-1	TGTGCCAGCAGTGAAGGACTAGCGGGGGTCGATGAGCAGTTCTTC	CASSEGLAGVDEQFF
TRBV19	.	.	TRBJ2-1	TGTGCCAGTAGTATCGAGGACATAACGAGCTCCTACAATGAGCAGTTCTTC	CASSIEDITSSYNEQFF
TRBV30	.	once	TRBJ2-5	TGTGCCTGGAGTTGGGGGCCAGAGACCCAGTACTTC	CAWSWGPETQYF
TRBV2	.	.	TRBJ2-3	TGTGCCAGCAGTAGTAGCGCTAGACTTGCAGATACGCAGTATTTT	CASSSSARLADTQYF
TRBV24-1	TRBD1	once	TRBJ1-1	TGTGCCACCAGTGATAGACAGGGGAGAGCTTTCTTT	CATSDRQGRAFF
TRBV19	.	.	TRBJ2-5	TGTGCCAGTAGTCCTCCGATCAGGGGTCACCAAGAGACCCAGTACTTC	CASSPPIRGHQETQYF